Following are 24 T cell receptor beta chains from one sample sequenced in a study of blood T cells in healthy people across ages. PCR was performed a second time for roughly 7 to 11 cycles using a sample-barcoded 5' primer and a J-beta primer mix. TCRdb re-called the 5' RACE reads with MiXCR, one entry per CDR3 protein. This sample has hundreds of thousands of distinct CDR3 sequences, with over 45% found just once. Sequences were obtained from blood. Every receptor here comes from a woman aged 55-69 years in good health.

The rearrangement links TRBV6-2 or TRBV6-3 to TRBJ2-7; TRBD2 aligns across 8 bases. Germline values: CDR1 MNHEY, CDR2 SVGEGT. The CDR3 contains 14 residues. The trim removed 6 bases at V and 0 bases at J, leaving 4 bases unmatched. This chain's CDR3 is CASRTAGASYEQYF. In DNA form, the CDR3 reads TGTGCCAGCAGGACAGCGGGGGCCTCCTACGAGCAGTACTTC.

This clonotype has a handful of counts. A much larger clone differs by one base, so this may be a read error. The rearrangement uses TRBV6-2 or TRBV6-3 and TRBJ2-1; 15 bases fit TRBD2. The end of the DNA fits TRBJ2-7 better, so the J call may be wrong. This CDR3 has 18 residues. Germline V gives CDR1 MNHEY, CDR2 SVGEGT. This chain's CDR3 is CASSYSRTSGREYNEQYF. CDR3 coding DNA: TGTGCCAGCAGTTACTCCAGGACTAGCGGGAGGGAGTACAATGAGCAGTACTTC.

As for this clonotype: One end of the junction varies from germline; a read error may be responsible. The J gene is TRBJ1-2, the V gene TRBV4-2; no definite D call. The V gene's germline CDR1 is LGHNA and CDR2 YNFKEQ. The CDR3 consists of 16 residues. The CDR3 loop is CASNLDLAKSDYGCTF. The DNA for the CDR3 is TGTGCCAGCAACCTGGACCTGGCGAAATCGGACTATGGCTGCACCTTC.

The chain combines TRBV11-3 with TRBJ2-1; 7 nucleotides agree with TRBD2. This CDR3 region has 16 residues. After removal of 5 bases from V and 5 bases from J, the junction contained 12 bases not matched to a gene. From germline, CDR1 is SGHNT and CDR2 YENEEA. For the CDR3, the DNA is TGTGCCAGCAGCCCCTCAAGCGGGACCCTTAACAATGAGCAGTTCTTC. It translates to CASSPSSGTLNNEQFF.

A few counts support this clonotype. The gene calls are TRBV12-3 or TRBV12-4 and TRBJ1-2; 9 bases match TRBD1. V gave up 5 bases and J gave up 7 bases; unmatched junction bases: 8. The CDR3 sequence is 14 residues long. CDR3 bases: TGTGCCAGCAGTCCCAGTACAGGGGGCAGTGGCTACACCTTC. Encoded protein: CASSPSTGGSGYTF.

V is TRBV3-1 and J is TRBJ2-3; D is perhaps TRBD2 (5 bases). V dropped 5 bases and J dropped 1 base, with 13 bases sitting between them. CDR3 length equals 15 residues. CDR1 and CDR2 from the germline V gene are LGHDT and YNNKEL (reference sequence). The CDR3 bases are TGTGCCAGCAGCGGAGCGGAGAGGGGCACAGATACGCAGTATTTT. The encoded protein is CASSGAERGTDTQYF.

The V call is TRBV5-1, the J call TRBJ2-3; the match to TRBD2 covers 8 bases. CDR1 and CDR2 from the germline V gene are SGHRS and YFSETQ. This CDR3 spans 16 amino acids. The trim removed 0 bases at V and 1 base at J, leaving 4 bases unmatched. As DNA, the CDR3 is TGCGCCAGCAGCTTGGCCGAACTAGCGGGCACAGATACGCAGTATTTT. As protein: CASSLAELAGTDTQYF.

There are a few counts of this clonotype. The J gene is TRBJ2-5, the V gene TRBV25-1; TRBD2 agrees at 11 bases. The CDR3 sequence is 18 residues long. Trimming took 2 bases from V and 6 from J; bases not matched to a gene: 14. From germline, CDR1 is MGHDK and CDR2 SYGVNS. The CDR3 bases are TGTGCCAGCAGTGAAGGTACTAGCGGGAGTCATCCAGATCAGACCCAGTACTTC. It codes for CASSEGTSGSHPDQTQYF.

On this clonotype itself: The junction differs from germline at one of its ends, possibly a read error. This chain links TRBV14 with TRBJ2-1; the match to TRBD2 covers 8 bases. CDR3 length: 15 amino acids. Per germline, CDR1 SGHDN and CDR2 FVKESK. The CDR3 is CASSLGTSPYNEQFF. As DNA, the CDR3 is TGTGCCAGTAGCCTCGGGACTAGTCCCTACAATGAGCAGTTCTTC.

A few counts support this clonotype. The V and J genes are TRBV12-3 or TRBV12-4 and TRBJ2-4; weak D call: TRBD2 (5 bases). The CDR3 contains 12 residues. With 6 bases removed from V and 6 bases from J, the gap between germline ends came to 9 bases. DNA for the CDR3: TGTGCCAGCAGCCCGGACTTAAACATTCAGTACTTC. Translation gives CASSPDLNIQYF.

V usage is TRBV24-1 and J usage is TRBJ2-5; TRBD2 aligns across 7 bases. The CDR3 totals 15 residues. With V trimmed by 4 bases and J by 5 bases, 9 bases remained unmatched. Germline CDR1 and CDR2: KGHDR and SFDVKD. For the CDR3, the DNA is TGTGCCACCAGTGACCCCAGACTAGCCTACGAGACCCAGTACTTC. This sequence encodes CATSDPRLAYETQYF.

The rearrangement uses TRBV20-1 and TRBJ2-5, with D uncertain. Looked up from germline, CDR1 is DFQATT and CDR2 is SNEGSKA (reference sequence). This CDR3 spans 12 amino acids. The ends were cut back, 3 bases at V and 1 base at J, with 6 bases in the middle. For the CDR3, the DNA is TGCAGTGCTAGCCCCGGCCAAGAGACCCAGTACTTC. Translated: CSASPGQETQYF.

This clonotype appeared a few times. The chain combines TRBV29-1 with TRBJ2-1, with 13 bases aligning to TRBD2. The CDR3 is 13 amino acids. Per the germline V gene, CDR1 is SQVTM and CDR2 is ANQGSEA. Trimming removed 7 bases from V and 6 bases from J; junction bases left unmatched: 3. The DNA for the CDR3 is TGCAGCGAACGACTAGCGGGAGGCAATGAGCAGTTCTTC. This encodes CSERLAGGNEQFF.

This clonotype was seen a handful of times. The rearrangement links TRBV12-3 or TRBV12-4 to TRBJ2-7, with TRBD1 identical over 10 bases. Trimming removed 5 bases from V and 0 bases from J; junction bases left unmatched: 13. The CDR3 is 18 amino acids. CDR3 residues: CASSRSWDRGLGSYEQYF. CDR3 in DNA: TGTGCCAGCAGTCGAAGTTGGGACAGGGGATTGGGCTCCTACGAGCAGTACTTC.

The chain employs TRBV24-1 and TRBJ2-1, with 12 bases fitting TRBD2. Gene TRBJ2-7 matches the end of the DNA better, so the J call may be wrong. The CDR3 covers 18 residues. Germline V CDR1 and CDR2: KGHDR, SFDVKD. The CDR3 protein is CATSDRASGRGSYNEQYF. In nucleotides, the CDR3 is TGTGCCACCAGTGACAGGGCTAGCGGGAGGGGTTCCTACAATGAGCAGTACTTC.

The gene calls are TRBV18 and TRBJ2-7; 9 nucleotides agree with TRBD1. This CDR3 spans 16 amino acids. Germline-derived CDR1 and CDR2 are KGHSH and LQKENI. The ends lost 0 bases at V and 9 bases at J; junction bases unmatched: 12. CDR3: CASSPPQGQGGRWQYF. The CDR3 DNA follows: TGTGCCAGCTCACCACCACAGGGACAGGGAGGCCGGTGGCAGTACTTC.

This clonotype was seen once. The genes are TRBV11-3 and TRBJ2-3; TRBD2 matches 8 bases. Germline trimming cut 2 bases from V and 1 base from J; bases unmatched to any gene: 8. The germline gives CDR1 SGHNT, CDR2 YENEEA. The CDR3 is 17 amino acids. CDR3 DNA sequence: TGTGCCAGCAGCTTATCCCAGCGGGAGCGGGGCACAGATACGCAGTATTTT. Its translation: CASSLSQRERGTDTQYF.

This chain uses TRBV29-1 with TRBJ2-2; D is unclear. CDR1 is SQVTM, CDR2 ANQGSEA, per germline. The CDR3 loop spans 13 amino acids. V dropped 7 bases and J dropped 0 bases, with 9 bases sitting between them. CDR3 sequence reads: CSALKPNTGELFF. In nucleotides, the CDR3 is TGCAGCGCGTTAAAACCGAACACCGGGGAGCTGTTTTTT.

The chain employs TRBV5-1 and TRBJ2-3; D is undetermined. The CDR3 spans 14 residues. Between the trimmed V and J ends, which lost 4 bases and 0 bases, there was a span of 9 bases. From germline, CDR1 is SGHRS and CDR2 YFSETQ. In DNA form, the CDR3 reads TGCGCCAGCAGCCAGGAGTCTAGCACAGATACGCAGTATTTT. Translation gives CASSQESSTDTQYF.

This clonotype was observed many times. The V call is TRBV3-1, the J call TRBJ1-1; 9 bases line up with TRBD1. Germline V CDR1 and CDR2: LGHDT, YNNKEL (reference sequence). The CDR3 sequence is 13 residues long. V was pared by 1 base and J by 11 bases, with 5 bases of the junction left unmatched. The CDR3 loop is CASSQGTGVKAFF. The CDR3 DNA follows: TGTGCCAGCAGCCAAGGGACAGGGGTTAAGGCTTTCTTT.

Only a few counts were recorded for this clonotype. The V and J genes are TRBV5-6 and TRBJ2-5; D tentatively reads TRBD1 or TRBD2 (6 bases each). The J call may be incorrect, as the DNA end agrees better with TRBJ2-7. This CDR3 spans 13 amino acids. Germline V gives CDR1 SGHDT, CDR2 YYEEEE. CDR3 region: CASSWGAVSEQYF. The CDR3 bases are TGTGCCAGCAGTTGGGGGGCAGTCTCCGAGCAGTACTTC.

The chain employs TRBV10-3 and TRBJ1-6; D is unclear. Trimming took off 0 bases at V and 10 bases at J, with 10 bases between the two ends. The V gene's germline CDR1 is ENHRY and CDR2 SYGVKD. The CDR3 contains 14 residues. The CDR3 here is CAISESQSRSPLHF. In nucleotides, the CDR3 is TGTGCCATCAGTGAGTCCCAGTCGCGGTCACCCCTCCACTTT.

This clonotype was seen a handful of times. The V gene is TRBV18, the J gene TRBJ2-1; 9 nucleotides agree with TRBD1. V lost 0 bases to trimming and J lost 8 bases; unmatched junction nucleotides: 5. CDR1 and CDR2 (germline): KGHSH, LQKENI. CDR3 length: 15 residues. CDR3 residues: CASSPPGQGVYEQFF. CDR3 nucleotide sequence: TGTGCCAGCTCACCACCGGGACAGGGTGTCTATGAGCAGTTCTTC.

V usage is TRBV20-1 and J usage is TRBJ1-2; D not certain. This CDR3 is 16 amino acids long. Trimming removed 3 bases at V and 4 bases at J, with 21 bases between. Looked up from germline, CDR1 is DFQATT and CDR2 is SNEGSKA (reference sequence). CDR3 sequence reads: CSARDRRTATPYGYTF. The CDR3 bases are TGCAGTGCTAGGGACCGACGGACCGCGACACCCTATGGCTACACCTTC.